The next 2 T cell receptor beta chains were all read from a single sample in a study of T-cell reconstitution after alpha-beta-depleted transplantation in children. Molecular barcoding with unique molecular identifiers was used for the TCRbeta library. TCRdb processed the PCR reads anew with MiXCR; each CDR3 protein has one entry. The table shows over 85,000 distinct CDR3 sequences, with 10% to 13% occurring only once. This specimen consisted of PBMCs from the stem cell graft donor, obtained from the stem cell graft. The receptors come from a human donor who donated a stem cell graft to a child with acute lymphoblastic leukemia.

At least ten counts were recorded for this clonotype. CDR3 residues: CSVVQASLSYEQYF. CDR3 sequence (DNA): TGCAGCGTTGTCCAGGCCTCGCTCTCCTACGAGCAGTACTTC. The chain joins TRBV29-1 to TRBJ2-7; no definite D call. The V and J ends lost 4 bases and 0 bases respectively, with 13 bases between them. Germline V gene data show CDR1 as SQVTM and CDR2 as ANQGSEA. The CDR3 has 14 amino acids.

At least ten counts were recorded for this clonotype. The junction departs from germline at one end; a sequencing error may be responsible. CDR3 sequence: CASSQAGEETQYF. The CDR3 DNA reads as TGTGCCAGCAGTCAAGCGGGAGAAGAGACCCAGTACTTC. This rearrangement joins TRBV6-1 to TRBJ2-5; 8 bases line up with TRBD2. The CDR3 covers 13 residues. Germline values: CDR1 MNHNS, CDR2 SASEGT.